Listed below are T cell receptor beta chains from one sample, sequenced in a study of shared clonotypes between healthy human individuals. TCRdb's copy holds only in-frame clones and misses some; the assay was immunoSEQ multiplex PCR. In the table there are 400,000 or so clones, 90% to 98% of which are singletons. Sequencing was done on a sample of memory CD8+ T cells sorted from blood. These receptors originate from a man younger than 45 in good health. Each CDR3 is given with its conserved first and last residue. A D gene is named only where the DNA matches it firmly. Some rows mark clone size as missing; the rest say once, few, many or name a class of expanded clone.

abundance	v_gene	j_gene	d_gene	CDR3aa	CDR3nt
-	TRBV5-4	TRBJ2-7	TRBD2	CASSFGTSSYEQYF	TGTGCCAGCAGCTTCGGGACTAGCTCCTACGAGCAGTACTTC
-	TRBV6-9	TRBJ2-7	-	CALTPDEQYF	TGTGCCCTCACTCCGGACGAGCAGTACTTC
-	TRBV6-5	TRBJ2-5	TRBD2	CASSYRAGVGETQYF	TGTGCCAGCAGTTACCGCGCGGGAGTCGGCGAGACCCAGTACTTC
-	TRBV10-3	TRBJ2-3	-	CAISGRETDTQYF	TGTGCCATCAGTGGACGGGAAACAGATACGCAGTATTTT
-	TRBV10-2	TRBJ2-5	TRBD2	CASSESGRETQYF	TGCGCCAGCAGTGAGAGCGGGAGAGAGACCCAGTACTTC
-	TRBV7-9	TRBJ1-1	-	CASKDPSGTEAFF	TGTGCCAGCAAGGATCCCTCGGGGACTGAAGCTTTCTTT
-	TRBV27	TRBJ2-5	TRBD1	CASSRTGVRSGTGAQYF	TGTGCCAGCAGCCGGACAGGGGTTCGGTCGGGCACCGGGGCCCAGTACTTC
-	TRBV10-3	TRBJ1-1	TRBD1	CAISPGQGSTEAFF	TGTGCCATCAGTCCGGGACAGGGGAGCACTGAAGCTTTCTTT
-	TRBV5-5	TRBJ2-7	TRBD1	CASEPRGQVHEQYF	TGTGCCAGCGAACCGCGGGGACAGGTCCACGAGCAGTACTTC
-	TRBV6-7	TRBJ1-3	-	CAGLMRLSGNTIYF	TGTGCCGGGCTTATGAGGCTCTCTGGAAACACCATATATTTT
-	TRBV5-1	TRBJ2-1	-	CASRTSHGANEQFF	TGCGCCAGCAGAACTAGTCACGGGGCGAATGAGCAGTTCTTC
-	TRBV7-9	TRBJ2-3	-	CASSLGADTQYF	TGTGCCAGCAGCTTGGGGGCAGATACGCAGTATTTT
-	TRBV10-3	TRBJ1-5	-	CAISESPGSPRYQPQHF	TGTGCCATCAGTGAGTCCCCAGGATCCCCACGTTATCAGCCCCAGCATTTT
-	TRBV4-1	TRBJ2-1	TRBD2	CASSQGLAGGAEQFF	TGCGCCAGCAGCCAAGGACTAGCGGGAGGGGCTGAGCAGTTCTTC
-	TRBV5-6	TRBJ2-1	-	CASSLIRAYSYNEQFF	TGTGCCAGCAGCTTGATACGGGCCTACTCCTACAATGAGCAGTTCTTC
-	TRBV20-1	TRBJ2-5	-	CSAVRQETQYF	TGCAGCGCCGTTAGGCAAGAGACCCAGTACTTC
-	TRBV28	TRBJ1-2	TRBD1	CASSPETLSAGTGGANYGYTF	TGTGCCAGCAGCCCAGAAACTCTCTCGGCCGGGACAGGGGGAGCTAACTATGGCTACACCTTC
-	TRBV18	TRBJ2-5	-	CASSPFEGEETQYF	TGTGCCAGCTCACCATTTGAAGGGGAGGAGACCCAGTACTTC
-	TRBV1	TRBJ2-7	-	CTGLAGLSYEQYF	TGCACGGGGCTAGCGGGACTCTCCTACGAGCAGTACTTC
-	TRBV2	TRBJ1-2	TRBD1	CASSDRSTGGDYGYTF	TGTGCCAGCAGTGATCGTTCTACAGGGGGCGACTATGGCTACACCTTC
-	TRBV10-3	TRBJ2-1	-	CAISESSLHNEQFF	TGTGCCATCAGTGAGTCGAGTCTACACAATGAGCAGTTCTTC
-	TRBV28	TRBJ2-7	TRBD2	CASSARSGDYEQYF	TGTGCCAGCAGTGCCCGTAGCGGGGACTACGAGCAGTACTTC
-	TRBV2	TRBJ1-5	-	CASSGSRIYSNQPQHF	TGTGCCAGCAGTGGCTCCAGGATTTATAGCAATCAGCCCCAGCATTTT
-	TRBV4-1	TRBJ2-5	-	CASSRQELETQYF	TGCGCCAGCAGCCGACAGGAGTTGGAGACCCAGTACTTC
-	TRBV6-1	TRBJ2-7	-	CASSRYNYEQYF	TGTGCCAGCAGTCGCTATAACTACGAGCAGTACTTC
-	TRBV10-1	TRBJ2-3	-	CASSEAGSITDTQYF	TGCGCCAGCAGTGAGGCGGGTTCGATCACAGATACGCAGTATTTT
-	TRBV25-1	TRBJ2-7	-	CASSDSIRSHPYEQYF	TGTGCCAGCAGTGATTCAATCCGGTCCCATCCCTACGAGCAGTACTTC
-	TRBV30	TRBJ1-5	TRBD1	CAWSVGTGSNQPQHF	TGTGCCTGGAGTGTAGGGACAGGGAGCAATCAGCCCCAGCATTTT
once	TRBV5-6	TRBJ2-1	-	CASSHYNEQFF	TGTGCCAGCAGCCATTACAATGAGCAGTTCTTC
-	TRBV19	TRBJ2-7	-	CASSVRGGTYEQYF	TGTGCCAGTAGTGTAAGGGGGGGCACCTACGAGCAGTACTTC
-	TRBV5-1	TRBJ1-4	-	CASSLELATNEKLFF	TGCGCCAGCAGCTTGGAGCTTGCCACTAATGAAAAACTGTTTTTT
-	TRBV14	TRBJ2-3	-	CASSQFYHTDTQYF	TGTGCCAGCAGCCAATTTTATCACACAGATACGCAGTATTTT
-	TRBV25-1	TRBJ2-5	-	CASSEFRGGGTQYF	TGTGCCAGCAGTGAATTCCGGGGCGGTGGGACCCAGTACTTC
-	TRBV7-9	TRBJ2-1	TRBD2	CASSPHPTSGLYNEQFF	TGTGCCAGCAGCCCCCACCCGACTAGCGGGCTATACAATGAGCAGTTCTTC
-	TRBV10-1	TRBJ2-2	-	CASSEGRTTVTGELFF	TGCGCCAGCAGTGAAGGTAGGACGACTGTGACCGGGGAGCTGTTTTTT
-	TRBV30	TRBJ1-1	-	CAWGFSRDTEAFF	TGTGCCTGGGGCTTCTCCAGGGACACTGAAGCTTTCTTT
-	TRBV19	TRBJ2-3	-	CASSMVRPGADTQYF	TGTGCCAGTAGTATGGTTCGGCCTGGGGCAGATACGCAGTATTTT
-	TRBV6-1	TRBJ1-4	-	CASSEPVRLFF	TGTGCCAGCAGTGAACCGGTCCGGCTGTTTTTT
-	TRBV4-1	TRBJ2-3	TRBD2	CASSQALAGGGRTDTQYF	TGCGCCAGCAGCCAAGCCCTAGCGGGAGGTGGAAGGACAGATACGCAGTATTTT
-	TRBV6-1	TRBJ2-2	-	CASQAPNTGELFF	TGTGCCAGCCAGGCCCCGAACACCGGGGAGCTGTTTTTT
-	TRBV5-3	TRBJ2-2	-	CARSPMSRAISNTGELFF	TGTGCCAGAAGCCCCATGTCACGGGCGATTTCGAACACCGGGGAGCTGTTTTTT
once	TRBV2	TRBJ2-2	-	CASRPGTRGTGELFF	TGTGCCAGCAGACCCGGGACTCGAGGGACCGGGGAGCTGTTTTTT
-	TRBV7-4	TRBJ2-7	-	CASSPPEGADSYEQYF	TGTGCCAGCAGCCCGCCAGAGGGAGCGGACTCCTACGAGCAGTACTTC
once	TRBV10-2	TRBJ2-5	-	CASSEKVGSWAQYF	TGCGCCAGCAGTGAGAAAGTCGGTAGCTGGGCCCAGTACTTC
-	TRBV28	TRBJ2-3	-	CASSLQGGTDTQYF	TGTGCCAGCAGTTTACAGGGAGGCACAGATACGCAGTATTTT
-	TRBV7-9	TRBJ1-2	-	CASSFGRGSNYGYTF	TGTGCCAGCAGCTTCGGGCGGGGGTCTAACTATGGCTACACCTTC
-	TRBV20-1	TRBJ2-7	-	CSARAYYEQYF	TGCAGTGCTAGAGCCTACTACGAGCAGTACTTC